A single sample is the source of the 5 T cell receptor beta chains below, sequenced in a study of OX40 agonist ivuxolimab in advanced cancers. TCRdb's table, derived via immunoSEQ multiplex PCR, lists solely in-frame clones and lacks some. The table records 60,000 to 90,000 clones, about 81% of them present only once. The sequencing used CD4+ or CD8+ T cells sorted from blood, collected in a trial of the OX40 agonist ivuxolimab. Receptor source: an adult with an advanced solid tumor such as melanoma, head and neck, liver or kidney cancer.

The chain recombines TRBV11-1 with TRBJ2-2, with TRBD1 matching 10 bases. V shed 3 bases, J shed 6 bases, and the junction held 4 bases outside the gene matches. CDR1 is SGHAT and CDR2 is FQDESV in the germline V gene (reference sequence). This CDR3 comprises 15 residues. The DNA of the CDR3 is TGTGCCAGCAGCTTTGGGACAGGGGTGGCCGGGGAGCTGTTTTTT. Protein sequence: CASSFGTGVAGELFF. Together with reference TRBV11-1 and TRBJ2-2, the CDR3 gives the full variable domain: EAEVAQSPRYKITEKSQAVAFWCDPISGHATLYWYRQILGQGPELLVQFQDESVVDDSQLPKDRFSAERLKGVDSTLKIQPAELGDSAMYLCASSFGTGVAGELFFGEGSRLTVL.

V and J are TRBV10-1 and TRBJ1-5; a weak D match, TRBD1 (5 bases). The CDR3 has 16 amino acids. Germline loops: CDR1 WNHNN, CDR2 SYGVQD (reference sequence). The V end was cut by 8 bases, the J end by 2 bases, with 19 bases between. The CDR3 loop reads CASAREGRGGNQPQHF. The CDR3 DNA is TGCGCCAGCGCGAGGGAGGGGCGCGGTGGCAATCAGCCCCAGCATTTT.

The chain combines TRBV2 with TRBJ2-1; D might be TRBD2 (7 bases). CDR1 is SNHLY and CDR2 is FYNNEI in the germline V gene. The CDR3 covers 16 residues. V dropped 6 bases and J dropped 8 bases, with 23 bases sitting between them. The CDR3 sequence: CASRPGGPIRAHEQFF. The CDR3 bases are TGTGCCAGCAGGCCGGGGGGCCCAATTAGGGCCCATGAGCAGTTCTTC.

The J gene is TRBJ1-2, the V gene TRBV9; no definite D call. The CDR3 loop spans 15 amino acids. CDR1 and CDR2 (germline): SGDLS, YYNGEE. V was trimmed by 2 bases and J by 9 bases, leaving 20 bases between them. The CDR3 sequence is CASSVQDRALSSYTF. Written as DNA, the CDR3 is TGTGCCAGCAGCGTCCAGGACCGGGCCCTATCCAGCTACACCTTC.

This chain connects TRBV6-5 to TRBJ2-7; 7 bases fit TRBD1. Germline V CDR1 and CDR2: MNHEY, SVGAGI. Trimming at V came to 6 bases and at J to 4 bases, leaving 9 bases not matched to a gene. CDR3 length: 14 amino acids. The CDR3 spells CASRLDRDRYEQYF. In DNA, the CDR3 is TGTGCCAGCAGGTTAGACCGGGACAGATACGAGCAGTACTTC.